What follows are 24 T cell receptor beta chains derived from one specimen sequenced in a study of regulatory and conventional T cells in RAG deficiency. TCRdb keeps only in-frame clones here, not all; method: immunoSEQ multiplex PCR. The table lists about 6,700 clones, about four fifths of them singletons. The same specimen was also included in a second study, on regulatory T cells. That work contributes: The primer mix had 52 TRBV and 13 TRBJ primers.

What was sequenced was CD8+ T cells sorted from blood. The receptor set was obtained from a human donor in good health.

The chain carries TRBV30 and TRBJ1-2; D ambiguous. Trimming took 4 bases from V and 7 from J, leaving 13 bases between them. Germline CDR1 GTSNPN, CDR2 SVGIG (reference sequence). CDR3 length: 12 amino acids. This CDR3 reads CAWTNSLGGYTF. CDR3 nucleotides: TGTGCCTGGACTAACTCGTTGGGTGGCTACACCTTC.

This chain joins TRBV28 and TRBJ2-7; a possible D gene is TRBD1 (6 bases). This CDR3 is 15 amino acids long. CDR1 is MDHEN, CDR2 SYDVKM, per germline. V lost 6 bases to trimming and J lost 3 bases, with 18 bases between them. CDR3 nucleotides: TGTGCCAGCAGATCTACAGGGAACAATTACTACGAGCAGTACTTC. Encoded protein: CASRSTGNNYYEQYF.

This rearrangement joins TRBV6-5 to TRBJ1-1; 7 bases agree with TRBD1. The CDR3 is 13 residues long. Germline V gene data show CDR1 as MNHEY and CDR2 as SVGAGI. Germline trimming cut 6 bases from V and 5 bases from J; bases unmatched to any gene: 6. The CDR3 DNA sequence: TGTGCCAGCAGAAACCCCAGGGGGACTGAAGCTTTCTTT. Residues: CASRNPRGTEAFF.

The genes are TRBV5-4 and TRBJ2-5, with TRBD1 as a possible D gene (5 bases). The V end lost 4 bases, the J end lost 1 base, and 14 bases lay between the germline ends. Germline V CDR1 and CDR2: SGHNT, YYREEE (reference sequence). CDR3 size: 15 residues. The chain's CDR3 is CASSPMTDLQETQYF. In DNA form, the CDR3 reads TGTGCCAGCAGCCCGATGACAGACCTCCAAGAGACCCAGTACTTC.

The chain combines TRBV7-9 with TRBJ2-7; possibly TRBD2 for D (6 bases). The V and J ends lost 2 bases and 2 bases respectively, with 10 bases between them. Germline V CDR1 and CDR2: SEHNR, FQNEAQ (reference sequence). CDR3 size: 14 residues. The CDR3 sequence is CASSLIGEAYEQYF. CDR3 coding DNA: TGTGCCAGCAGCTTAATAGGGGAGGCCTACGAGCAGTACTTC.

This chain uses TRBV6-4 with TRBJ2-3, with D perhaps TRBD2 (7 bases). Germline V gene sequence: CDR1 MRHNA, CDR2 SNTAGT. This CDR3 comprises 14 residues. Trimming removed 6 bases from V and 6 bases from J, with 16 bases in between. This chain's CDR3 is CASSSGGRGDTQYF. DNA of the CDR3: TGTGCCAGCAGCTCGGGGGGCAGGGGTGATACGCAGTATTTT.

This chain uses TRBV2 with TRBJ2-7; TRBD2 is a possible D gene (5 bases). CDR3 length: 14 amino acids. CDR1 is SNHLY and CDR2 is FYNNEI in the germline V gene. Deletions cut 6 bases from V and 0 bases from J, with 12 bases between. The CDR3 nucleotides are TGTGCCAGCAGCCTGGTGGGAGACTCCTACGAGCAGTACTTC. Its translation: CASSLVGDSYEQYF.

This clone turned up a few times. The chain carries TRBV9 and TRBJ1-1; D is uncertain. The CDR3 contains 12 residues. The V gene lost 4 bases and the J gene lost 1 base, with 5 bases spanning the gap. CDR1 and CDR2 from the germline V gene are SGDLS and YYNGEE. CDR3 in amino acids: CASSSKNTEAFF. In DNA, the CDR3 is TGTGCCAGCAGCTCCAAGAACACTGAAGCTTTCTTT.

V usage is TRBV14 and J usage is TRBJ2-5; no firm D call. V lost 4 bases and J 1 base, leaving 10 bases between the germline ends. The CDR3 contains 14 residues. Germline-derived CDR1 and CDR2 are SGHDN and FVKESK. The CDR3 DNA reads TGTGCCAGCAGCCTCTCACTTATCCAAGAGACCCAGTACTTC. Amino acid sequence: CASSLSLIQETQYF.

The rearrangement joins TRBV27 to TRBJ1-1; D is ambiguous. The germline CDR1 and CDR2 sequences are MNHEY and SMNVEV (reference sequence). Trimming removed 5 bases at V and 10 bases at J, with 11 bases between. The CDR3 totals 11 residues. In nucleotides, the CDR3 is TGTGCCAGCAGTCTCCTGGGAAGAGCTTTCTTT. Protein sequence: CASSLLGRAFF.

The genes are TRBV5-6 and TRBJ2-7; the D gene is possibly TRBD1 (6 bases). CDR3 length equals 15 residues. The germline V gene encodes CDR1 SGHDT and CDR2 YYEEEE. V was clipped by 0 bases and J by 3 bases, with 13 bases between them. In DNA, the CDR3 is TGTGCCAGCAGCTTGGAGGACAGCCAAGACTACGAGCAGTACTTC. Its translation: CASSLEDSQDYEQYF.

This clone was seen a single time. The chain employs TRBV7-9 and TRBJ1-1; a weak D match, TRBD1 (5 bases). The V end was cut by 4 bases, the J end by 6 bases, with 15 bases between. The CDR3 extends over 14 amino acids. The germline gives CDR1 SEHNR, CDR2 FQNEAQ (reference sequence). CDR3 coding DNA: TGTGCCAGCAGCTCAGATATAGGGGTCGCTGAAGCTTTCTTT. This gives the protein CASSSDIGVAEAFF.

The V call is TRBV5-6, the J call TRBJ1-6, with D possibly TRBD1 on 6 matching bases. The germline gives CDR1 SGHDT, CDR2 YYEEEE. The length of the CDR3 is 17 residues. Trimming left V 1 base short and J 18 bases short, with 29 bases between. This chain's CDR3 is CASSLLRRQESLFTPHF. The CDR3 DNA is TGTGCCAGCAGCTTGCTCCGAAGACAGGAGTCTCTATTCACCCCCCACTTT.

The chain is built from TRBV7-2 and TRBJ2-5; 10 bases are shared with TRBD2. This CDR3 contains 16 residues. V shed 3 bases, J shed 1 base, and the junction held 5 bases outside the gene matches. Germline V gene sequence: CDR1 SGHTA, CDR2 FQGNSA. CDR3 sequence reads: CASSFRTSGRQETQYF. CDR3 in DNA: TGTGCCAGCAGCTTCCGGACTAGCGGACGCCAAGAGACCCAGTACTTC.

The J gene is TRBJ2-7, the V gene TRBV10-3; D tentatively reads TRBD1 or TRBD2 (5 bases each). V was trimmed by 5 bases and J by 5 bases, leaving 19 bases between them. Germline V gene lookup returns CDR1 ENHRY and CDR2 SYGVKD. This CDR3 has 15 amino acids. CDR3 amino acids: CAISLVANRGDEQYF. The CDR3 DNA reads TGTGCCATCAGTTTGGTCGCGAATAGGGGAGACGAGCAGTACTTC.

This chain connects TRBV10-2 to TRBJ2-7; D gene unclear. Trimming shortened V by 4 bases and J by 1 base, and 5 bases separated the two germline ends. The CDR3 loop spans 12 amino acids. Germline V gene data show CDR1 as WSHSY and CDR2 as SAAADI. The CDR3 DNA follows: TGCGCCAGCAGTGGGGATTCCTACGAGCAGTACTTC. Amino acids: CASSGDSYEQYF.

V gene TRBV5-8 combines with J gene TRBJ2-3, with D perhaps TRBD1 (5 bases). There are 16 residues in the CDR3. V was trimmed by 4 bases and J by 4 bases, leaving 19 bases between them. Germline CDR1 reads SGHTS; CDR2 reads YDEGEE. The CDR3 region has the DNA TGTGCCAGCAGCCCAACAGGCCTGGGTTGGGCAGATACGCAGTATTTT. It translates to CASSPTGLGWADTQYF.

This chain joins TRBV5-1 and TRBJ2-5; D is unresolved. Trimming removed 0 bases from V and 1 base from J, with 4 bases in between. The CDR3 spans 13 residues. Germline CDR1 SGHRS, CDR2 YFSETQ. The CDR3 here is CASSLGLQETQYF. The DNA of the CDR3 is TGCGCCAGCAGCTTGGGTCTCCAAGAGACCCAGTACTTC.

The rearrangement joins TRBV25-1 to TRBJ2-2; D gene unclear. Per the germline V gene, CDR1 is MGHDK and CDR2 is SYGVNS. CDR3 size: 13 residues. Trimming cost V 8 bases and J 2 bases, with 9 bases left between them. The CDR3 loop is CASASLNTGELFF. In DNA form, the CDR3 reads TGTGCCAGCGCGAGCCTTAACACCGGGGAGCTGTTTTTT.

In this sample, this clone turned up a few times. The J gene is TRBJ2-1, the V gene TRBV5-1, with TRBD2 matching 10 bases. V was clipped by 5 bases and J by 6 bases; unmatched bases: 5. The CDR3 consists of 14 residues. Germline values: CDR1 SGHRS, CDR2 YFSETQ. The CDR3 DNA is TGCGCCAGCAGTTTCAGCGGGGGGGCCAATGAGCAGTTCTTC. This sequence encodes CASSFSGGANEQFF. Looking up the rest from reference TRBV5-1 and TRBJ2-1 gives the full variable domain: KAGVTQTPRYLIKTRGQQVTLSCSPISGHRSVSWYQQTPGQGLQFLFEYFSETQRNKGNFPGRFSGRQFSNSRSEMNVSTLELGDSALYLCASSFSGGANEQFFGPGTRLTVL.

The chain carries TRBV7-9 and TRBJ2-7; D is uncertain. V dropped 4 bases and J dropped 7 bases, with 11 bases sitting between them. Germline V CDR1 and CDR2: SEHNR, FQNEAQ (reference sequence). The CDR3 has 12 amino acids. The chain's CDR3 is CASSSSLREQYF. The CDR3 nucleotides are TGTGCCAGCAGCTCGTCGCTGAGGGAGCAGTACTTC.

The gene calls are TRBV6-5 and TRBJ1-5, with D possibly being TRBD1 (6 bases). The germline V and J ends were trimmed by 5 bases and 7 bases, with 15 bases remaining between them. CDR3 length equals 14 residues. The germline V gene has CDR1 MNHEY and CDR2 SVGAGI. CDR3 bases: TGTGCCAGCAGTGAGGGGGGGGGTGGACAGCCCCAGCATTTT. This translates into CASSEGGGGQPQHF.

This chain uses TRBV9 with TRBJ2-6, with D perhaps matching TRBD1 (5 bases). V was cut by 0 bases and J by 2 bases, with 9 bases left in between. CDR3 length: 16 amino acids. Looked up from germline, CDR1 is SGDLS and CDR2 is YYNGEE. In nucleotides, the CDR3 is TGTGCCAGCAGCGTAGATCCAGGGCCTGGGGCCAACGTCCTGACTTTC. It translates to CASSVDPGPGANVLTF.

The chain recombines TRBV7-9 with TRBJ2-7; D may match TRBD1 or TRBD2 (6 bases each). The CDR3 is 14 amino acids. From germline, CDR1 is SEHNR and CDR2 FQNEAQ (reference sequence). Trimming stripped 5 bases from V and 2 bases from J, with 13 bases between. CDR3 sequence: CASSPPGGPYEQYF. CDR3 nucleotide sequence: TGTGCCAGCAGCCCCCCCGGGGGCCCCTACGAGCAGTACTTC.